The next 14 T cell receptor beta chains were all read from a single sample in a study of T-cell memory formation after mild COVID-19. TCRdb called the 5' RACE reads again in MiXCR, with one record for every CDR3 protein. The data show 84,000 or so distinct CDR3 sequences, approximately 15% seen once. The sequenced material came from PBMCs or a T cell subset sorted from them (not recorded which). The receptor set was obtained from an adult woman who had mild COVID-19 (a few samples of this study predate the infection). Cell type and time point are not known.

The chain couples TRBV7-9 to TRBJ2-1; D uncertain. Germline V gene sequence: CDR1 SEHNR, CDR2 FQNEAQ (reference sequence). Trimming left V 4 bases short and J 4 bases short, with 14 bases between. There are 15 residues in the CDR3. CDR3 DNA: TGTGCCAGCAGCTCTTCCGAGGAAGCGTACAATGAGCAGTTCTTC. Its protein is CASSSSEEAYNEQFF.

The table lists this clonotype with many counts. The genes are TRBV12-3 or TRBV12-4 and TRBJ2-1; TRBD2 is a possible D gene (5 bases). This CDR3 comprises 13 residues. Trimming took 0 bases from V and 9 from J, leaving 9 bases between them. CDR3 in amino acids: CASSLAPSSEQFF. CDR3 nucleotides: TGTGCCAGCAGTTTAGCGCCTAGCTCTGAGCAGTTCTTC.

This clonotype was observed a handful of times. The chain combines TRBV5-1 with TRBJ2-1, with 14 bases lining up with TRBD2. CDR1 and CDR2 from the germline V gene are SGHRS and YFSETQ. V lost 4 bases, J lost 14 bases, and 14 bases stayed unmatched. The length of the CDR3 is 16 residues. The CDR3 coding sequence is TGCGCCAGCAGCCCCCTCGGGGGACTAGCGGGAGTAAAGGAGTTCTTC. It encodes CASSPLGGLAGVKEFF.

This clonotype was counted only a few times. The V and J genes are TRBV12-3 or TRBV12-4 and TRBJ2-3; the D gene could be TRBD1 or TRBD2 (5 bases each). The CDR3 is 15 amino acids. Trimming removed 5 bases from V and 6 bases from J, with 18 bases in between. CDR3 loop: CASSPEGSPVDTQYF. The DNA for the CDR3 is TGTGCCAGCAGTCCCGAGGGGTCCCCGGTGGATACGCAGTATTTT.

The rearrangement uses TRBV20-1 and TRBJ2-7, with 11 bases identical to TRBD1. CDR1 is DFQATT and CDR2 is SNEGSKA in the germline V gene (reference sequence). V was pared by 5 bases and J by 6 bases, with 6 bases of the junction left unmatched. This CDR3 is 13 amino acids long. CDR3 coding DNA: TGCAGTGCTTGGGACAGGGGGTCCATCGAGCAGTACTTC. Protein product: CSAWDRGSIEQYF.

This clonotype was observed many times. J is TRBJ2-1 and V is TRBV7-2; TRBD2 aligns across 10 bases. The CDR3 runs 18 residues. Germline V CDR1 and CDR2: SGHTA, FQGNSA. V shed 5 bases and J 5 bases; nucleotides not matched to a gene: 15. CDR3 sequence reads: CASSLSWTSGHLNNEQFF. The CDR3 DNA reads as TGTGCCAGCAGCCTAAGTTGGACTAGCGGACACCTCAACAATGAGCAGTTCTTC.

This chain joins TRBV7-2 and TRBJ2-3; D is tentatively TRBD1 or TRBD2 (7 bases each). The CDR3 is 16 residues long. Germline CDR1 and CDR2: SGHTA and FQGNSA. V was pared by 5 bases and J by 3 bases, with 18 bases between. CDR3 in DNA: TGTGCCAGCAGCGCTACCAGGGGGGGGCCGACAGATACGCAGTATTTT. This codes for CASSATRGGPTDTQYF. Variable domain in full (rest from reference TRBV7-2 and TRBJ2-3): GAGVSQSPSNKVTEKGKDVELRCDPISGHTALYWYRQSLGQGLEFLIYFQGNSAPDKSGLPSDRFSAERTGGSVSTLTIQRTQQEDSAVYLCASSATRGGPTDTQYFGPGTRLTVL.

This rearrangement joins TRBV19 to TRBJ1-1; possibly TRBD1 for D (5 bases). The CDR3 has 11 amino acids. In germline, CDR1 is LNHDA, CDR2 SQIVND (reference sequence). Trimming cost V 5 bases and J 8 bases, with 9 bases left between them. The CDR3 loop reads CASSRGGEAFF. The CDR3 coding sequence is TGTGCCAGTAGTCGGGGGGGGGAAGCTTTCTTT.

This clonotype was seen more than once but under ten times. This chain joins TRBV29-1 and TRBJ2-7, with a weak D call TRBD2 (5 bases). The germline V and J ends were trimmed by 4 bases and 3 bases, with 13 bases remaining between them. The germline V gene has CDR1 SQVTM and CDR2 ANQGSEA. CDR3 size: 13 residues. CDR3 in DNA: TGCAGCGTTGGCGGGCAGGAGGACTACGAGCAGTACTTC. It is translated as CSVGGQEDYEQYF.

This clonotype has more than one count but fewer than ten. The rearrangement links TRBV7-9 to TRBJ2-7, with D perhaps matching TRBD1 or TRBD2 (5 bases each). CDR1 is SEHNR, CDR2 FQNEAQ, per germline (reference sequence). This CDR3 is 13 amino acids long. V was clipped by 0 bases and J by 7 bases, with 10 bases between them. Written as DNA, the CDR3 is TGTGCCAGCAGCTTAGCTCTGGGGGATGAGCAGTACTTC. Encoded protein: CASSLALGDEQYF.

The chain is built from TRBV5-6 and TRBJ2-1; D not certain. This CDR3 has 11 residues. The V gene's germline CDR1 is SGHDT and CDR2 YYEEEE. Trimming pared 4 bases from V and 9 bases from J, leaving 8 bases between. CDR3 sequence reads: CASSLVTEQFF. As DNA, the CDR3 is TGTGCCAGCAGCCTGGTCACTGAGCAGTTCTTC. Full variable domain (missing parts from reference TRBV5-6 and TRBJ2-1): DAGVTQSPTHLIKTRGQQVTLRCSPKSGHDTVSWYQQALGQGPQFIFQYYEEEERQRGNFPDRFSGHQFPNYSSELNVNALLLGDSALYLCASSLVTEQFFGPGTRLTVL.

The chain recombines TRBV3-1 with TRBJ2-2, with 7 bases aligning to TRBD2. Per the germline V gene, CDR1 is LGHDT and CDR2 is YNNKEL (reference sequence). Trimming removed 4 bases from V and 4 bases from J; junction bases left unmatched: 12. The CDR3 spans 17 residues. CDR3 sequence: CASSLSWTRTGTGELFF. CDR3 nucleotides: TGTGCCAGCAGCCTCTCCTGGACTAGGACGGGCACCGGGGAGCTGTTTTTT.

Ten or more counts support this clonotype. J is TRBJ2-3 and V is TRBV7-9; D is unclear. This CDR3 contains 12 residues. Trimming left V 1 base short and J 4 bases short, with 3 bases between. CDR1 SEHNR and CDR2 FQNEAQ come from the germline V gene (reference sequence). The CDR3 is CASSLVADTQYF. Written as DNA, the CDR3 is TGTGCCAGCAGCTTAGTGGCAGATACGCAGTATTTT.

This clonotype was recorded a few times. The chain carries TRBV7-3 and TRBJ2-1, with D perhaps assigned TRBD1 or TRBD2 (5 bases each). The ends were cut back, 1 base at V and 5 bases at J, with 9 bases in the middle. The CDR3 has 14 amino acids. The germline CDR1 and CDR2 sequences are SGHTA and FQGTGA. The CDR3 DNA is TGTGCCAGCAGCTTAATGATGGGGGACAATGAGCAGTTCTTC. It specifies CASSLMMGDNEQFF.